This passage covers 10 T cell receptor beta chains from one sample sequenced in a study of blood T cell repertoires in COVID-19. The assay was immunoSEQ multiplex PCR, and TCRdb's table has in-frame clones only and misses some. This sample has over 200,000 clones, with approximately 80% found just once. The material sequenced was PBMCs or T cells enriched from blood (not recorded which). These receptors all stem from a woman aged 45-65 years with acute COVID-19.

This sequence joins TRBV19 and TRBJ2-1, with TRBD1 identical over 9 bases. Germline-derived CDR1 and CDR2 are LNHDA and SQIVND (reference sequence). The CDR3 is 16 residues long. The V gene end was trimmed by 5 bases and the J gene end by 1 base; junction bases not matched to a gene: 6. CDR3 sequence: CASSGDRVVSYNEQFF. The CDR3 DNA reads TGTGCCAGTAGTGGGGACAGGGTAGTGTCCTACAATGAGCAGTTCTTC.

The rearrangement joins TRBV30 to TRBJ2-5; 11 bases fit TRBD2. From germline, CDR1 is GTSNPN and CDR2 SVGIG (reference sequence). The CDR3 has 17 amino acids. V lost 4 bases, J lost 5 bases, and 15 bases stayed unmatched. The CDR3 nucleotides read TGTGCCTGGAAAGGGGGGGCTAGCGGGAGGTCAAGGGAGACCCAGTACTTC. As protein: CAWKGGASGRSRETQYF. Variable domain in full (rest from reference TRBV30 and TRBJ2-5): SQTIHQWPATLVQPVGSPLSLECTVEGTSNPNLYWYRQAAGRGLQLLFYSVGIGQISSEVPQNLSASRPQDRQFILSSKKLLLSDSGFYLCAWKGGASGRSRETQYFGPGTRLLVL.

This clone appeared once. The rearrangement uses TRBV5-1 and TRBJ2-3; no firm D call. V was pared by 0 bases and J by 1 base, with 6 bases between. The CDR3 spans 14 residues. Germline lookup yields CDR1 SGHRS and CDR2 YFSETQ. CDR3 region: CASSLGEGTDTQYF. The CDR3 DNA sequence: TGCGCCAGCAGCTTGGGAGAGGGCACAGATACGCAGTATTTT.

V is TRBV12-3 or TRBV12-4 and J is TRBJ1-5; the D is unclear. Trimming shortened V by 2 bases and J by 7 bases, and 9 bases separated the two germline ends. The CDR3 length is 13 residues. CDR3 loop: CASSLSTSQPQHF. CDR3 sequence (DNA): TGTGCCAGCAGTTTAAGCACTTCCCAGCCCCAGCATTTT.

V usage is TRBV7-2 and J usage is TRBJ1-4; the D is unclear. This CDR3 is 15 amino acids long. Germline V gene data show CDR1 as SGHTA and CDR2 as FQGNSA. Trimming left V 0 bases short and J 3 bases short, with 8 bases between. DNA for the CDR3: TGTGCCAGCAGCTTAGCGCACAGTCCTAATGAAAAACTGTTTTTT. It specifies CASSLAHSPNEKLFF.

The rearrangement links TRBV27 to TRBJ2-3, with 13 bases aligning to TRBD2. The CDR3 is made up of 14 amino acids. Germline CDR1 reads MNHEY; CDR2 reads SMNVEV (reference sequence). Unmatched junction bases numbered 2, after V lost 6 bases and J lost 5 bases. CDR3 sequence: CASRRLAGGDTQYF. CDR3 bases: TGTGCCAGCAGGAGACTAGCGGGAGGAGATACGCAGTATTTT.

The rearrangement joins TRBV28 to TRBJ1-1; D remains ambiguous. The CDR3 has 13 amino acids. CDR1 and CDR2 (germline): MDHEN, SYDVKM. Trimming removed 6 bases from V and 4 bases from J, with 12 bases in between. DNA of the CDR3: TGTGCCAGCAGACTCCCGGCGGGCACTGAAGCTTTCTTT. Translated, it gives CASRLPAGTEAFF. The full variable domain, completed using reference TRBV28 and TRBJ1-1, is DVKVTQSSRYLVKRTGEKVFLECVQDMDHENMFWYRQDPGLGLRLIYFSYDVKMKEKGDIPEGYSVSREKKERFSLILESASTNQTSMYLCASRLPAGTEAFFGQGTRLTVV.

The chain has TRBV18 and TRBJ2-7; 7 bases are shared with TRBD2. The V gene end was trimmed by 6 bases and the J gene end by 2 bases; junction bases not matched to a gene: 10. The CDR3 is 15 amino acids. The germline V gene has CDR1 KGHSH and CDR2 LQKENI. CDR3: CASSPGTTITYEQYF. For the CDR3, the DNA is TGTGCCAGCTCCCCTGGGACTACCATAACCTACGAGCAGTACTTC.

The chain is built from TRBV7-8 and TRBJ2-7; 11 bases align to TRBD1. The V and J ends lost 5 bases and 4 bases, in that order; junction bases with no gene match: 7. This CDR3 is built from 15 residues. Germline-derived CDR1 and CDR2 are SGHVS and FQNEAQ. As DNA, the CDR3 is TGTGCCAGCAGCCCCCGGACAGGGGGCGGGTACGAGCAGTACTTC. This sequence encodes CASSPRTGGGYEQYF.

The chain uses TRBV5-1 and TRBJ2-3; TRBD2 is a possible D gene (5 bases). This CDR3 has 14 amino acids. Germline assignment: CDR1 SGHRS and CDR2 YFSETQ. V lost 4 bases to trimming and J lost 4 bases, with 13 bases between them. The CDR3 nucleotides are TGCGCCAGCAGCCGGACTCCTGGGGCAGATACGCAGTATTTT. Translation gives CASSRTPGADTQYF.